Listed here are 27 T cell receptor beta chains from one sample, sequenced in a study of blood T cell repertoires in COVID-19. Measured with immunoSEQ multiplex PCR; TCRdb has only the in-frame clones, and not every one. The sample includes some 83,000 clones, roughly nine tenths of them seen just once. The sequencing sample was made of peripheral blood. The receptors come from an elderly man in a cohort sampled during active COVID-19.

The J gene is TRBJ2-3, the V gene TRBV20-1; weak D call: TRBD2 (6 bases). V lost 5 bases to trimming and J lost 10 bases, with 13 bases between them. The CDR3 has 11 residues. CDR1 and CDR2 from the germline V gene are DFQATT and SNEGSKA (reference sequence). Written as DNA, the CDR3 is TGCAGTGCTCAGAGAGGGGAGGCGCAGTATTTT. This encodes CSAQRGEAQYF.

J is TRBJ2-7 and V is TRBV5-1; TRBD2 is a possible D gene (5 bases). V was trimmed by 0 bases and J by 3 bases, leaving 13 bases between them. From germline, CDR1 is SGHRS and CDR2 YFSETQ. The CDR3 length is 15 residues. The CDR3 coding sequence is TGCGCCAGCAGCTTGGGTCGGACTCTCGTCTACGAGCAGTACTTC. Translating it yields CASSLGRTLVYEQYF.

The CDR3 DNA sequence: TGTGCCAGCAGTTTAGAGGGGAGGGGGTCGAGTCAGCCCCAGCATTTT. Translating it yields CASSLEGRGSSQPQHF. The chain carries TRBV28 and TRBJ1-5, with D tentatively TRBD1 (6 bases). The CDR3 is 16 amino acids. CDR1 and CDR2 from the germline V gene are MDHEN and SYDVKM. Trimming left V 2 bases short and J 6 bases short, with 17 bases between.

The V gene is TRBV5-4, the J gene TRBJ1-2; 9 positions agree with TRBD1. V shed 3 bases and J 3 bases; nucleotides not matched to a gene: 6. CDR3 length: 15 residues. Per germline, CDR1 SGHNT and CDR2 YYREEE (reference sequence). The chain's CDR3 is CASSSSTGGYYGYTF. DNA for the CDR3: TGTGCCAGCAGCTCGTCGACAGGGGGATACTATGGCTACACCTTC.

V gene TRBV6-4 combines with J gene TRBJ1-5; D unclear. The CDR3 is 13 residues long. V dropped 0 bases and J dropped 11 bases, with 11 bases sitting between them. Germline V gene data show CDR1 as MRHNA and CDR2 as SNTAGT. CDR3 DNA sequence: TGTGCCAGCAGTGACTCGCGGGATTCGGCCCAGCATTTT. It specifies CASSDSRDSAQHF.

The chain has TRBV18 and TRBJ2-1, with D possibly being TRBD1 (5 bases). CDR1 KGHSH and CDR2 LQKENI come from the germline V gene. V was shortened by 6 bases and J by 0 bases, with 15 bases between the two germline ends. The CDR3 loop spans 16 amino acids. The CDR3 DNA follows: TGTGCCAGCTCTACACAGGCTCTAAGCTCCTACAATGAGCAGTTCTTC. Translating it yields CASSTQALSSYNEQFF.

This clone has just one count. The chain couples TRBV19 to TRBJ1-6; 7 bases map to TRBD1. Germline CDR1 and CDR2: LNHDA and SQIVND (reference sequence). V lost 7 bases and J lost 7; bases outside the gene matches: 7. The CDR3 contains 14 residues. In nucleotides, the CDR3 is TGTGCCAGTAATAACCGGGACAGAAATTCACCCCTCCACTTT. Its translation: CASNNRDRNSPLHF.

J is TRBJ1-2 and V is TRBV18, with 7 bases identical to TRBD1. CDR1 KGHSH and CDR2 LQKENI come from the germline V gene. This CDR3 comprises 14 residues. Trimming at V came to 8 bases and at J to 6 bases, leaving 12 bases not matched to a gene. The CDR3 bases are TGTGCCAGCGAAGACCGGGCAGGGGGTGATGGCTACACCTTC. This codes for CASEDRAGGDGYTF.

This chain connects TRBV29-1 to TRBJ2-1, with TRBD2 identical over 9 bases. This CDR3 region has 13 residues. From germline, CDR1 is SQVTM and CDR2 ANQGSEA. Germline trimming cut 4 bases from V and 12 bases from J; bases unmatched to any gene: 10. The CDR3 spells CSVVLAGAPGQFF. Here the CDR3 DNA reads TGCAGCGTTGTTTTAGCGGGGGCCCCGGGGCAGTTCTTC.

V is TRBV11-2 and J is TRBJ2-5; possibly TRBD1 for D (5 bases). The CDR3 runs to 14 residues. V was trimmed by 8 bases and J by 5 bases, leaving 18 bases between them. Germline CDR1 and CDR2: SGHAT and FQNNGV. As DNA, the CDR3 is TGTGCCAGCCGGACGGGCAAGGGGCGGGAGACCCAGTACTTC. It encodes CASRTGKGRETQYF.

The V and J genes are TRBV6-5 and TRBJ2-3, with 9 bases matching TRBD2. The CDR3 sequence is 16 residues long. CDR1 MNHEY and CDR2 SVGAGI come from the germline V gene. The ends lost 0 bases at V and 4 bases at J; junction bases unmatched: 5. The CDR3 region is CASSYSSSGEPDTQYF. Here the CDR3 DNA reads TGTGCCAGCAGTTACTCGTCTAGCGGGGAGCCAGATACGCAGTATTTT.

The chain combines TRBV6-5 with TRBJ1-3; the D gene is possibly TRBD1 (5 bases). The length of the CDR3 is 14 residues. The germline V gene has CDR1 MNHEY and CDR2 SVGAGI. Trimming pared 7 bases from V and 4 bases from J, leaving 14 bases between. This chain's CDR3 is CASTKGLGGNTIYF. CDR3 DNA: TGTGCCAGCACCAAGGGACTAGGCGGAAACACCATATATTTT.

In its sample, this clone was seen once. In nucleotides, the CDR3 is TGTGCCAGCAGACCCCCTGCCGGGGGTAAAACTGAAGCTTTCTTT. It codes for CASRPPAGGKTEAFF. The V gene is TRBV28, the J gene TRBJ1-1, with D perhaps matching TRBD1 (5 bases). CDR3 length: 15 residues. Germline V lookup: CDR1 MDHEN, CDR2 SYDVKM. Between the trimmed V and J ends, which lost 6 bases and 5 bases, there was a span of 19 bases.

The chain joins TRBV19 to TRBJ1-3; weak D call: TRBD1 (5 bases). CDR1 LNHDA and CDR2 SQIVND come from the germline V gene (reference sequence). V shed 6 bases and J shed 2 bases, with 17 bases lying between them. The CDR3 is 16 amino acids. The CDR3 coding sequence is TGTGCCAGTAGCCCTATACCCGACAGCGCTGGAAACACCATATATTTT. Translation gives CASSPIPDSAGNTIYF.

The chain links TRBV6-5 to TRBJ2-1, with TRBD2 identical over 9 bases. V shed 10 bases, J shed 5 bases, and the junction held 12 bases outside the gene matches. The CDR3 length is 15 residues. Germline V gives CDR1 MNHEY, CDR2 SVGAGI. In nucleotides, the CDR3 is TGTGCCATCTCATATAGCGGGAGTGGACACAATGAGCAGTTCTTC. Encoded protein: CAISYSGSGHNEQFF.

The chain recombines TRBV12-3 or TRBV12-4 with TRBJ2-5; weak D call: TRBD1 (5 bases). V was pared by 6 bases and J by 3 bases, with 11 bases between. This CDR3 contains 13 residues. DNA of the CDR3: TGTGCCAGCAGCAAGACACAGGAAGAGACCCAGTACTTC. This sequence encodes CASSKTQEETQYF.

The chain couples TRBV4-3 to TRBJ1-5; D perhaps matches TRBD1 (6 bases). The germline V and J ends were trimmed by 4 bases and 6 bases, with 16 bases remaining between them. The CDR3 is made up of 15 amino acids. Germline CDR1 is LGHNA and CDR2 is YSLEER. CDR3 coding DNA: TGCGCCAGCAGCCCCCACAGGGTGGGCAGTCAGCCCCAGCATTTT. This codes for CASSPHRVGSQPQHF.

The CDR3 reads CASSLLPEYGEQFF. CDR3 nucleotide sequence: TGTGCCAGCAGCTTATTGCCCGAGTACGGTGAGCAGTTCTTC. This chain uses TRBV7-3 with TRBJ2-1; D not resolved. V lost 2 bases and J lost 9, with 14 bases in between. Germline V lookup: CDR1 SGHTA, CDR2 FQGTGA. The CDR3 totals 14 residues.

This clone was observed a few times. The chain has TRBV5-6 and TRBJ1-4, with D tentatively TRBD1 (6 bases). The CDR3 length is 15 residues. The V end lost 1 base, the J end lost 5 bases, and 12 bases lay between the germline ends. Germline values: CDR1 SGHDT, CDR2 YYEEEE. CDR3 nucleotide sequence: TGTGCCAGCAGCTTGTGGGGGCAGGCCAATGAAAAACTGTTTTTT. Its protein is CASSLWGQANEKLFF.

The chain couples TRBV7-8 to TRBJ2-5; 7 bases line up with TRBD1. The CDR3 runs 13 residues. Germline V gene lookup returns CDR1 SGHVS and CDR2 FQNEAQ. V shed 5 bases and J 4 bases; nucleotides not matched to a gene: 4. The CDR3 here is CASSRQGPETQYF. DNA for the CDR3: TGTGCCAGCAGCCGACAGGGCCCAGAGACCCAGTACTTC. Full variable domain (remainder filled in from reference TRBV7-8 and TRBJ2-5): GAGVSQSPRYKVAKRGQDVALRCDPISGHVSLFWYQQALGQGPEFLTYFQNEAQLDKSGLPSDRFFAERPEGSVSTLKIQRTQQEDSAVYLCASSRQGPETQYFGPGTRLLVL.

This clone was counted between two and nine times. The V gene is TRBV7-9, the J gene TRBJ2-7, with 7 bases that match TRBD2. This CDR3 contains 14 residues. With 8 bases clipped from V and 3 bases from J, the junction kept 10 bases outside the gene matches. Looked up from germline, CDR1 is SEHNR and CDR2 is FQNEAQ (reference sequence). CDR3 nucleotide sequence: TGTGCCAGCCGACCTACGGGGGGTAACTACGAGCAGTACTTC. Translated: CASRPTGGNYEQYF.

In DNA form, the CDR3 reads TGTGCCAGCAGCCCAACAAGCGGGGGGGCCTACAATGAGCAGTTCTTC. Its protein is CASSPTSGGAYNEQFF. This chain connects TRBV7-6 to TRBJ2-1; 10 nucleotides agree with TRBD2. The ends lost 5 bases at V and 2 bases at J; junction bases unmatched: 6. Germline V CDR1 and CDR2: SGHVS, FNYEAQ. CDR3 size: 16 residues.

V gene TRBV19 combines with J gene TRBJ1-4; D remains unclear. Germline loops: CDR1 LNHDA, CDR2 SQIVND (reference sequence). V was cut by 8 bases and J by 5 bases, with 21 bases left in between. The CDR3 loop spans 16 amino acids. The chain's CDR3 is CASENLSRGKNEKLFF. The CDR3 bases are TGTGCCAGTGAGAACCTGTCCCGGGGAAAAAATGAAAAACTGTTTTTT. Filled out from reference TRBV19 and TRBJ1-4, the complete variable domain reads DGGITQSPKYLFRKEGQNVTLSCEQNLNHDAMYWYRQDPGQGLRLIYYSQIVNDFQKGDIAEGYSVSREKKESFPLTVTSAQKNPTAFYLCASENLSRGKNEKLFFGSGTQLSVL.

This clone has only a few counts. J is TRBJ1-3 and V is TRBV12-3 or TRBV12-4; D remains ambiguous. This CDR3 region has 12 residues. With 3 bases removed from V and 8 bases from J, the gap between germline ends came to 8 bases. CDR3 coding DNA: TGTGCCAGCAGTTTGGGCTGGGACACCATATATTTT. Translating gives CASSLGWDTIYF.

The genes are TRBV27 and TRBJ1-2, with TRBD1 matching over 12 bases. The CDR3 is made up of 16 amino acids. J was trimmed by 4 bases and V by 4 bases; bases with no gene match: 7. Germline-derived CDR1 and CDR2 are MNHEY and SMNVEV (reference sequence). This chain's CDR3 is CASSSHRDRGLYGYTF. In DNA, the CDR3 is TGTGCCAGCAGTTCCCACCGGGACAGGGGGCTCTATGGCTACACCTTC.

V is TRBV6-5 and J is TRBJ2-3; a weak D match, TRBD1 (6 bases). The CDR3 consists of 16 residues. V was pared by 4 bases and J by 0 bases, with 14 bases between. CDR1 and CDR2 (germline): MNHEY, SVGAGI. CDR3 loop: CASSLRQATSTDTQYF. The DNA for the CDR3 is TGTGCCAGCAGTTTAAGACAGGCTACTAGCACAGATACGCAGTATTTT.

The CDR3 sequence: CASSLETGSYNEQFF. The CDR3 region has the DNA TGTGCCAGCAGCTTGGAAACGGGCTCCTACAATGAGCAGTTCTTC. The chain employs TRBV5-4 and TRBJ2-1, with no clear D. The CDR3 covers 15 residues. V was pared by 0 bases and J by 0 bases, with 7 bases between. Per the germline V gene, CDR1 is SGHNT and CDR2 is YYREEE (reference sequence). Combining the CDR3 with reference TRBV5-4 and TRBJ2-1 gives the whole variable domain ETGVTQSPTHLIKTRGQQVTLRCSSQSGHNTVSWYQQALGQGPQFIFQYYREEENGRGNFPPRFSGLQFPNYSSELNVNALELDDSALYLCASSLETGSYNEQFFGPGTRLTVL.